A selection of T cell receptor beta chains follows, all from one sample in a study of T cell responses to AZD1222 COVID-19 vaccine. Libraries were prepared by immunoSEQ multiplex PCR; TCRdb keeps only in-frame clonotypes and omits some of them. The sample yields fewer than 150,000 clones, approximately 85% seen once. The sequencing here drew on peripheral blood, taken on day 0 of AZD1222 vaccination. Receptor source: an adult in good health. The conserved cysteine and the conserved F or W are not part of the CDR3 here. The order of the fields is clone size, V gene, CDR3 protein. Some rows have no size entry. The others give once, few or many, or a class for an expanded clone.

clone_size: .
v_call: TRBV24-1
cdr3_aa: ATSDSTDRGRGYT

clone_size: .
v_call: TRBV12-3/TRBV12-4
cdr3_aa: ASSRTGYGYT

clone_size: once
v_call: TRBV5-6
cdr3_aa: ASSLGGPEQY

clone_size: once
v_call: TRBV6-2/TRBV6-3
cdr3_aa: ASSYPDRRSPLH

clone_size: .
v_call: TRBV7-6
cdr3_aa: ASKGGETQY

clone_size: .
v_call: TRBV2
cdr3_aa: ASSQRTHGLGNTIY

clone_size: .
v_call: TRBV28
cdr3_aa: ASSPPGQGAQPQH

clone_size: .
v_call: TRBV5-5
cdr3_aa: ASSLVAREYTGELF

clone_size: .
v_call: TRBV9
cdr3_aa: ASSSSGGELNNEQF

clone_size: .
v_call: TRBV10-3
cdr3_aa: AITADGYNEQF

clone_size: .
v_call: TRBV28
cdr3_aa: ASSLGQGVGETQY

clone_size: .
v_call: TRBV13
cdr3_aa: ASSSPRGDEQY

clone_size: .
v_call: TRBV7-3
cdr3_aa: ASSPGQGANEQF

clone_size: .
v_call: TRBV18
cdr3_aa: ASSPGSGTEAF

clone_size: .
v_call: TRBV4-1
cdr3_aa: ASSQWQGIYEQF

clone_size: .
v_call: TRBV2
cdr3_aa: ASRQGLAEAF

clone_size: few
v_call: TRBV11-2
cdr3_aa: ASRPTGTSVYNEQF

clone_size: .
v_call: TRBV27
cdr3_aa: ASSFLPLGGWNEQY

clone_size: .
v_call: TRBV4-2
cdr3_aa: ASSQDYAGATDTQY

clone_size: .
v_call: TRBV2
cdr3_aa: ASSEGNYNEQF

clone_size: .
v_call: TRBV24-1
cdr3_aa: ATSTSSGNTIY

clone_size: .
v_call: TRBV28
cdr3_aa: ASRTTTEADT

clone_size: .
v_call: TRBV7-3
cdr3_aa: ASSLSRTAMGKAF

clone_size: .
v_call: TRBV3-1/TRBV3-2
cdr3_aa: ASSQVRPSGGNEQF

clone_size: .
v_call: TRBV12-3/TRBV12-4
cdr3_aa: ASRMITGGPQH

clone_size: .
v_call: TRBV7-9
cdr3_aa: ASSLLGRGTNEKLF

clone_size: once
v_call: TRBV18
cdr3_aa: ASSSAPLTATEAF

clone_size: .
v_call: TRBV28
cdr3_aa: ASRAGNNSPLH

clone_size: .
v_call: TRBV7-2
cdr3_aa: ASSPDSGANYGYT

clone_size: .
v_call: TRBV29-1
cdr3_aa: SVSRGTENEQY

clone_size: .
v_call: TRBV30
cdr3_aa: ASPRTGGIEAF

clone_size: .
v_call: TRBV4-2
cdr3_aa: ASSRLLSGGAEFYEQY

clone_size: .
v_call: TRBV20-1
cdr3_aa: SAPKLVEQF

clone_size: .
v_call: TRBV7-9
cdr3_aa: ASSLAGVNEQF

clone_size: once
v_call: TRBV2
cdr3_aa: ASSEKVFYNSPLH

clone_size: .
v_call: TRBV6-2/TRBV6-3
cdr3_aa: ASSYLTGYTDTQY

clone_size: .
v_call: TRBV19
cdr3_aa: ASSIGYGYT

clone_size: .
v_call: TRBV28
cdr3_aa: ASSIGNQPQH

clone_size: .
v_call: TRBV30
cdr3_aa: AWSEPGQKANYGYT

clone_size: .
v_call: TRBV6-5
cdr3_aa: ASSYEPGSYEQY

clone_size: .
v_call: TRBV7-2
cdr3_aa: ASSQELAGGQETQY

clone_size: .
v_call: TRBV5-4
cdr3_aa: ASSSTSGTATYEQY

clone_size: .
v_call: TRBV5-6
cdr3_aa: ASSLARGYGGSGGYT

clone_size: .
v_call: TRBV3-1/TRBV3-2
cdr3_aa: ASSHRGPQGSTEAF

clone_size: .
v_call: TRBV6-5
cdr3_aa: ASQFAAGGPGELF

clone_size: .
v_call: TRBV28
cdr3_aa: ASRGQGGSGTEAF

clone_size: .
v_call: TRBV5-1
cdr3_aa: ASQEMNTGELF

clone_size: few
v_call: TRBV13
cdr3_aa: ASSYINGYT

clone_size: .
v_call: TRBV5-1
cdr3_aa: ASTTVGSGVETQY

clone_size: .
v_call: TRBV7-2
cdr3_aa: ASSPQQVYSGNTIY

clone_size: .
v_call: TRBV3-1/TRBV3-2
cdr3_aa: ASSQGRAEAF

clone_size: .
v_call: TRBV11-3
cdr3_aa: ASSLEGMRGYT

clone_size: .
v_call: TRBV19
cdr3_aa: ASRYRDSLPSGNTIY

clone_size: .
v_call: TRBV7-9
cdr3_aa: ASSPLEWAGTENSPLH

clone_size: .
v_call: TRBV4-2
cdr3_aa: ASSHGLTSDTQY

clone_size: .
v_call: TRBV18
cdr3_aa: ASSPELNSGNTIY

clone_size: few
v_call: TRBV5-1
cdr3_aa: ASSVAGTDYGYT

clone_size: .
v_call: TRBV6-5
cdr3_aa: ASTMGGSTDTQY